The rows below give T cell receptor beta chains drawn from one sample of a study of blood T cell repertoires in COVID-19. Sequencing was performed with immunoSEQ multiplex PCR; in TCRdb, only in-frame clones are kept and a portion is missing. The sample holds about 130,000 clones; over 85% are singletons and the top ten take more than 3%. The sequenced sample was peripheral blood. These receptors all stem from a man aged 50 to 59 with active COVID-19. CDR3s include the opening cysteine and the closing phenylalanine or tryptophan. D genes are given only for firm matches. Expanded clones are given a class, and other clones once, few, many or no size at all.

D,length,V,J,size,CDR3,DNA
TRBD2,16,TRBV14,TRBJ2-3,NA,CASSQASGLVTDTQYF,TGTGCCAGCAGCCAAGCTAGCGGGCTAGTCACAGATACGCAGTATTTT
TRBD2,15,TRBV7-9,TRBJ2-3,NA,CASSRTSGLRDTQYF,TGTGCCAGCAGCCGGACTAGCGGACTCAGGGATACGCAGTATTTT
TRBD2,16,TRBV6-5,TRBJ2-5,once,CASSSHGAGSGETQYF,TGTGCCAGCAGTTCCCATGGAGCGGGGAGCGGGGAGACCCAGTACTTC
TRBD2,15,TRBV7-2,TRBJ2-1,NA,CASSRRLAGSNEQFF,TGTGCCAGCAGCCGGCGACTAGCGGGGTCCAATGAGCAGTTCTTC
NA,14,TRBV3-1/TRBV3-2,TRBJ2-5,once,CASQPGRGQETQYF,TGTGCCAGCCAACCTGGGCGGGGACAAGAGACCCAGTACTTC
NA,13,TRBV11-1,TRBJ1-2,NA,CASSLGPTTVLTF,TGTGCCAGCAGCTTAGGCCCGACGACTGTTCTCACCTTC
NA,13,TRBV7-9,TRBJ1-5,NA,CASSLTGNQPQHF,TGTGCCAGCAGCCTCACAGGGAATCAGCCCCAGCATTTT
NA,15,TRBV7-2,TRBJ1-2,NA,CASSLPTGGPNGYTF,TGTGCCAGCAGCTTGCCGACAGGAGGCCCGAATGGCTACACCTTC
NA,11,TRBV27,TRBJ1-1,once,CASPGLKEAFF,TGTGCCAGCCCAGGGCTTAAGGAAGCTTTCTTT
TRBD1,18,TRBV2,TRBJ1-4,NA,CASSDGTGGRATNEKLFF,TGTGCCAGCAGTGATGGGACAGGGGGCAGGGCAACTAATGAAAAACTGTTTTTT
TRBD1,13,TRBV14,TRBJ2-3,once,CASNDRVTDTQYF,TGTGCCAGCAATGACAGGGTTACAGATACGCAGTATTTT
NA,16,TRBV7-9,TRBJ1-1,NA,CASSDRDTGRTTEAFF,TGTGCCAGCAGCGACCGGGACACCGGACGAACCACTGAAGCTTTCTTT
NA,15,TRBV18,TRBJ2-3,NA,CASSPERLGTDTQYF,TGTGCCAGCTCACCAGAGAGACTAGGGACAGATACGCAGTATTTT
TRBD2,16,TRBV10-3,TRBJ2-1,NA,CAISETLARSYNEQFF,TGTGCCATCAGTGAGACACTAGCGAGGTCCTACAATGAGCAGTTCTTC
NA,15,TRBV5-8,TRBJ1-3,NA,CASSLRYPTGNTIYF,TGTGCCAGCAGCTTGCGGTACCCGACTGGAAACACCATATATTTT
NA,14,TRBV24-1,TRBJ1-2,NA,CATSDTPGTIGYTF,TGTGCCACCAGTGATACACCGGGGACTATCGGCTACACCTTC
TRBD1,14,TRBV18,TRBJ2-2,NA,CASSSGRGTGELFF,TGTGCCAGCTCGTCAGGCAGGGGGACCGGGGAGCTGTTTTTT